These T cell receptor beta chains were read from a single sample in a study of blood T cell repertoires in COVID-19. This table comes from immunoSEQ multiplex PCR, and its TCRdb copy is limited to in-frame clones, with some not included. The sample holds about 530,000 clones, roughly 91% seen once. Specimen: peripheral blood. Receptors were obtained from a woman in her forties or fifties with COVID-19, enrolled during active disease. Each CDR3 is given with its conserved first and last residue. The order of the fields is CDR3 length, clone size, J gene, D gene, V gene, CDR3 DNA, CDR3 protein. The D gene is left open where the match is weak. The size field is filled for only some rows; it gives once, few, many or a size class.

len: 16; abundance: NA; j_gene: TRBJ1-1; d_gene: NA; v_gene: TRBV6-1; CDR3nt: TGTGCCAGCAGCGAAAGGGGACTCAATTTGAACACTGAAGCTTTCTTT; CDR3aa: CASSERGLNLNTEAFF
len: 14; abundance: NA; j_gene: TRBJ2-7; d_gene: TRBD1; v_gene: TRBV9; CDR3nt: TGTGCCAGCAGCCCCTCCGGGACAGGGTACGAGCAGTACTTC; CDR3aa: CASSPSGTGYEQYF
len: 15; abundance: NA; j_gene: TRBJ1-1; d_gene: TRBD1; v_gene: TRBV3-1/TRBV3-2; CDR3nt: TGTGCCAGCAGCCACCGGGACAGGCTAAACACTGAAGCTTTCTTT; CDR3aa: CASSHRDRLNTEAFF
len: 11; abundance: NA; j_gene: TRBJ2-1; d_gene: NA; v_gene: TRBV30; CDR3nt: TGTGCCTGGGAAAATGGACAGGAGCAGTTCTTC; CDR3aa: CAWENGQEQFF
len: 17; abundance: NA; j_gene: TRBJ2-1; d_gene: TRBD2; v_gene: TRBV4-2; CDR3nt: TGTGCCAGCAGCCCAGGGACTAGCGGGGGGGCCTGGAATGAGCAGTTCTTC; CDR3aa: CASSPGTSGGAWNEQFF
len: 15; abundance: NA; j_gene: TRBJ1-1; d_gene: TRBD1; v_gene: TRBV7-2; CDR3nt: TGTGCCAGCAGCTACGGACAGGGAGTTGACACTGAAGCTTTCTTT; CDR3aa: CASSYGQGVDTEAFF
len: 13; abundance: once; j_gene: TRBJ1-6; d_gene: NA; v_gene: TRBV5-1; CDR3nt: TGCGCCAGCAGCTTGGAGCTCAGGTCACCCCTCCACTTT; CDR3aa: CASSLELRSPLHF
len: 11; abundance: NA; j_gene: TRBJ2-3; d_gene: NA; v_gene: TRBV5-4; CDR3nt: TGTGCCAGCAGCCTTTCAGATACGCAGTATTTT; CDR3aa: CASSLSDTQYF
len: 13; abundance: NA; j_gene: TRBJ1-5; d_gene: NA; v_gene: TRBV10-3; CDR3nt: TGTGCCATCAAAGCAGGGAGCAATCAGCCCCAGCATTTT; CDR3aa: CAIKAGSNQPQHF
len: 16; abundance: NA; j_gene: TRBJ1-1; d_gene: NA; v_gene: TRBV6-2/TRBV6-3; CDR3nt: TGTGCCAGCAGTCCAACGGGGCAGGAAGGGAGGGTGGTGGCTTTCTTT; CDR3aa: CASSPTGQEGRVVAFF
len: 14; abundance: NA; j_gene: TRBJ2-5; d_gene: NA; v_gene: TRBV5-8; CDR3nt: TGTGCCAGCAGCCACGGGAACCGGGGAGAGACCCAGTACTTC; CDR3aa: CASSHGNRGETQYF
len: 15; abundance: NA; j_gene: TRBJ2-7; d_gene: TRBD2; v_gene: TRBV5-1; CDR3nt: TGCGCCAGCTGCGAGTTAACGGGAGGATCCTACGAGCAGTACTTC; CDR3aa: CASCELTGGSYEQYF
len: 14; abundance: few; j_gene: TRBJ2-7; d_gene: TRBD2; v_gene: TRBV9; CDR3nt: TGTGCCAGCAGCGTAGGCGGGGGAGCCTACGAGCAGTACTTC; CDR3aa: CASSVGGGAYEQYF
len: 13; abundance: NA; j_gene: TRBJ1-1; d_gene: NA; v_gene: TRBV3-1/TRBV3-2; CDR3nt: TGTGCCAGCAGCCAAGGAGAGAACACTGAAGCTTTCTTT; CDR3aa: CASSQGENTEAFF
len: 17; abundance: NA; j_gene: TRBJ2-2; d_gene: NA; v_gene: TRBV4-1; CDR3nt: TGCGCCAGCAGCCAAGTGAGGCAAACAAAGGACACCGGGGAGCTGTTTTTT; CDR3aa: CASSQVRQTKDTGELFF
len: 17; abundance: few; j_gene: TRBJ1-5; d_gene: TRBD1; v_gene: TRBV19; CDR3nt: TGTGCCAGTAGTATTGGTTTACGGGGACAGGGTAAGCAGCCCCAGCATTTT; CDR3aa: CASSIGLRGQGKQPQHF
len: 15; abundance: once; j_gene: TRBJ2-1; d_gene: NA; v_gene: TRBV5-4; CDR3nt: TGTGCCAGCAGCTTGTGGGCTAGCAGAGACAATGAGCAGTTCTTC; CDR3aa: CASSLWASRDNEQFF
len: 15; abundance: NA; j_gene: TRBJ1-1; d_gene: TRBD1; v_gene: TRBV5-6; CDR3nt: TGTGCCAGCAGCTTGTTAGGGACAGGGCACACTGAAGCTTTCTTT; CDR3aa: CASSLLGTGHTEAFF
len: 15; abundance: NA; j_gene: TRBJ1-1; d_gene: TRBD1; v_gene: TRBV5-1; CDR3nt: TGCGCCAGCAGCCTGGGACAGTTCTCGGACACTGAAGCTTTCTTT; CDR3aa: CASSLGQFSDTEAFF
len: 17; abundance: NA; j_gene: TRBJ2-1; d_gene: TRBD2; v_gene: TRBV4-1; CDR3nt: TGCGCCAGCAGCCCTCCTCTAGGGACTAGCGTAAAAAATGAGCAGTTCTTC; CDR3aa: CASSPPLGTSVKNEQFF
len: 13; abundance: NA; j_gene: TRBJ2-7; d_gene: NA; v_gene: TRBV13; CDR3nt: TGTGCCAGCAGCCCTCTAGACGTACACGAGCAGTACTTC; CDR3aa: CASSPLDVHEQYF
len: 15; abundance: NA; j_gene: TRBJ2-7; d_gene: TRBD1; v_gene: TRBV30; CDR3nt: TGTGCCTGGAGTCCCGGGACAGGGGGCTCTCGGGAGCAGTACTTC; CDR3aa: CAWSPGTGGSREQYF
len: 15; abundance: NA; j_gene: TRBJ2-3; d_gene: NA; v_gene: TRBV5-1; CDR3nt: TGCGCCAGCAGCTTTGACGGAGCTAGCACAGATACGCAGTATTTT; CDR3aa: CASSFDGASTDTQYF
len: 14; abundance: NA; j_gene: TRBJ2-1; d_gene: TRBD1; v_gene: TRBV27; CDR3nt: TGTGCCAGCAGTTTTGGGACAGGGCTGGATGAGCAGTTCTTC; CDR3aa: CASSFGTGLDEQFF
len: 15; abundance: NA; j_gene: TRBJ1-1; d_gene: NA; v_gene: TRBV21-1; CDR3nt: TGTGCCAGCAGCAATGCGCAGGGAGGAGACACTGAAGCTTTCTTT; CDR3aa: CASSNAQGGDTEAFF
len: 11; abundance: once; j_gene: TRBJ1-1; d_gene: NA; v_gene: TRBV30; CDR3nt: TGTGCCTGGAGTGTTATGGAGGTCCCTCTTTTT; CDR3aa: CAWSVMEVPLF
len: 11; abundance: NA; j_gene: TRBJ2-3; d_gene: NA; v_gene: TRBV28; CDR3nt: TGTGCCAGCATCACACCAGATACGCAGTATTTT; CDR3aa: CASITPDTQYF
len: 17; abundance: NA; j_gene: TRBJ2-5; d_gene: NA; v_gene: TRBV6-1; CDR3nt: TGTGCCAGCAGTGAAGCGAGAGGGAGCTACGACCAAGAGACCCAGTACTTC; CDR3aa: CASSEARGSYDQETQYF
len: 17; abundance: NA; j_gene: TRBJ2-1; d_gene: TRBD2; v_gene: TRBV5-1; CDR3nt: TGCGCCAGCAGCACCGGGACTAGCGGGGGGCGTTACAATGAGCAGTTCTTC; CDR3aa: CASSTGTSGGRYNEQFF
len: 13; abundance: NA; j_gene: TRBJ2-7; d_gene: NA; v_gene: TRBV13; CDR3nt: TGTGCCAGCAGCGCCTCCCCGGGGGACGAGCAGTACTTC; CDR3aa: CASSASPGDEQYF
len: 15; abundance: NA; j_gene: TRBJ1-1; d_gene: TRBD1; v_gene: TRBV12-5; CDR3nt: TGTGCTAGTGGTTTGGCCAACAGGGGTAACACTGAAGCTTTCTTT; CDR3aa: CASGLANRGNTEAFF
len: 17; abundance: NA; j_gene: TRBJ2-5; d_gene: TRBD2; v_gene: TRBV28; CDR3nt: TGTGCCAGCAGTTTATCCGGGACTAGCGGGGGGGGAGAGACCCAGTACTTC; CDR3aa: CASSLSGTSGGGETQYF
len: 17; abundance: once; j_gene: TRBJ2-4; d_gene: TRBD1; v_gene: TRBV24-1; CDR3nt: TGTGCCACCAGTGATTTAAGACAGGGTAAGGCCAAAAACATTCAGTACTTC; CDR3aa: CATSDLRQGKAKNIQYF
len: 15; abundance: NA; j_gene: TRBJ2-5; d_gene: NA; v_gene: TRBV19; CDR3nt: TGTGCCAGTAGCACTAGGAGGGGGCAACAAGAGACCCAGTACTTC; CDR3aa: CASSTRRGQQETQYF
len: 10; abundance: NA; j_gene: TRBJ2-7; d_gene: NA; v_gene: TRBV12-3/TRBV12-4; CDR3nt: TGTGCCAGCGGCGGGTACGAGCAGTACTTC; CDR3aa: CASGGYEQYF